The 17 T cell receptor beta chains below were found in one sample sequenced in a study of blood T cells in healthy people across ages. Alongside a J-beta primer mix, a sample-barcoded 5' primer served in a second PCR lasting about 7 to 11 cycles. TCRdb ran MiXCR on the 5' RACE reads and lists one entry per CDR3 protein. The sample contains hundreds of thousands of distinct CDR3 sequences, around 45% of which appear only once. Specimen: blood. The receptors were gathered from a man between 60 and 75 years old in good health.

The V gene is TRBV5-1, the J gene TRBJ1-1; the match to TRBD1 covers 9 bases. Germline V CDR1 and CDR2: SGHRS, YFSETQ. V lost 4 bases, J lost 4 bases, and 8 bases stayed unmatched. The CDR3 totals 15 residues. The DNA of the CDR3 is TGCGCCAGCAGCCGGGGGACAGGGCAGGTCACTGAAGCTTTCTTT. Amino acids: CASSRGTGQVTEAFF.

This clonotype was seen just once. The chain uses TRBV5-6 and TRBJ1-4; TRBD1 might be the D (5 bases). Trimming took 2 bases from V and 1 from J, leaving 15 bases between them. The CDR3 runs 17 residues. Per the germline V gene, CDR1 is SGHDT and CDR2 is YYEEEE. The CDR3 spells CASSLGTVTRTNEKLFF. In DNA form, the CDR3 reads TGTGCCAGCAGCTTAGGGACTGTGACCAGAACTAATGAAAAACTGTTTTTT. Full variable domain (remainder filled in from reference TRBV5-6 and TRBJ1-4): DAGVTQSPTHLIKTRGQQVTLRCSPKSGHDTVSWYQQALGQGPQFIFQYYEEEERQRGNFPDRFSGHQFPNYSSELNVNALLLGDSALYLCASSLGTVTRTNEKLFFGSGTQLSVL.

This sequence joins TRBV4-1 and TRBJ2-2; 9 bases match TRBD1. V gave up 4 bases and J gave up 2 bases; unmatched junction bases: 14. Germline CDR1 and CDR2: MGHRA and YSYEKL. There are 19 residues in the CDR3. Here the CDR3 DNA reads TGCGCCAGCAGCCCAAGTTTCCTAACAGGGGGCTTAAACACCGGGGAGCTGTTTTTT. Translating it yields CASSPSFLTGGLNTGELFF.

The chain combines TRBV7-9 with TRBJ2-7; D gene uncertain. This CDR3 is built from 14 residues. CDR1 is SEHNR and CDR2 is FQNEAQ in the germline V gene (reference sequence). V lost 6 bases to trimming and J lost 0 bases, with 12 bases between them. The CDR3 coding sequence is TGTGCCAGCAGTCGTGAAGCGTTCTCCTACGAGCAGTACTTC. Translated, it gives CASSREAFSYEQYF. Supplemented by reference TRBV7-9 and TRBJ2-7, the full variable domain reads DTGVSQNPRHKITKRGQNVTFRCDPISEHNRLYWYRQTLGQGPEFLTYFQNEAQLEKSRLLSDRFSAERPKGSFSTLEIQRTEQGDSAMYLCASSREAFSYEQYFGPGTRLTVT.

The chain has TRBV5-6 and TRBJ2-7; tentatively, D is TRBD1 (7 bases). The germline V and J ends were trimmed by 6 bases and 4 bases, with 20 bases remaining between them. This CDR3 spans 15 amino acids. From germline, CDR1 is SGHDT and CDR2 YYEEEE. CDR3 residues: CASTLPGGNHYEQYF. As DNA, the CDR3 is TGTGCCAGCACCCTGCCAGGGGGGAACCATTACGAGCAGTACTTC.

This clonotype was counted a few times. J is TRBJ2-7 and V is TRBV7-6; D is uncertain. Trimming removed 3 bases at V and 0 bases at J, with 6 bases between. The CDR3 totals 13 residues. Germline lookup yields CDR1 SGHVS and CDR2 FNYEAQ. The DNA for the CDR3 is TGTGCCAGCAGCTTGAGTCCCTCCTACGAGCAGTACTTC. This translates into CASSLSPSYEQYF.

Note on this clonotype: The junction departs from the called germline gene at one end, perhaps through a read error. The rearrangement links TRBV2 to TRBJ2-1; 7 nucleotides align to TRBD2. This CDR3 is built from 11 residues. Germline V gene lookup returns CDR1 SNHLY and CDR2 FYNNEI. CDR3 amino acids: CVSSVLAEQFF. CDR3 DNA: TGTGTCAGCAGTGTACTAGCGGAGCAGTTCTTC.

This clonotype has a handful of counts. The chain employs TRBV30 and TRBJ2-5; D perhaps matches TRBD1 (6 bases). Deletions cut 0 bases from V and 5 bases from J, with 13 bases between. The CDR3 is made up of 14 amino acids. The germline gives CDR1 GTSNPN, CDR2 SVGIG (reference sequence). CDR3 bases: TGTGCCTGGAGTGTAGGACAGACCCGGGAGACCCAGTACTTC. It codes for CAWSVGQTRETQYF. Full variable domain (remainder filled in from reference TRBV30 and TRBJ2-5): SQTIHQWPATLVQPVGSPLSLECTVEGTSNPNLYWYRQAAGRGLQLLFYSVGIGQISSEVPQNLSASRPQDRQFILSSKKLLLSDSGFYLCAWSVGQTRETQYFGPGTRLLVL.

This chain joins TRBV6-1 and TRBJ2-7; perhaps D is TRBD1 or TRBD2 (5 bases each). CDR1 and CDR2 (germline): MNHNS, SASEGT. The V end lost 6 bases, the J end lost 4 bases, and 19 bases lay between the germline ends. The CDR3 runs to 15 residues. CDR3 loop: CASSTLQGVRYEQYF. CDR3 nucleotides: TGTGCCAGCAGCACCCTCCAGGGAGTCCGGTACGAGCAGTACTTC.

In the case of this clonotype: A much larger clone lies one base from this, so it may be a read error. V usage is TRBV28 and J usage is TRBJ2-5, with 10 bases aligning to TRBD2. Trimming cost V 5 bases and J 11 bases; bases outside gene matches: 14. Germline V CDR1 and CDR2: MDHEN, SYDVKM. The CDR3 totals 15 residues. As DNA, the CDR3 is TGTGCCAGCAGTCCCTGGACTAGCGGTTACAATGAGCAGTACTTC. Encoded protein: CASSPWTSGYNEQYF.

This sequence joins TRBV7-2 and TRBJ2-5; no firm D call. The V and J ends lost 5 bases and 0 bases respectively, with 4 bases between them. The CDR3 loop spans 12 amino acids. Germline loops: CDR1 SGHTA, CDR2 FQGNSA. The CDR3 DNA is TGTGCCAGCAGCACGTACCAAGAGACCCAGTACTTC. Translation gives CASSTYQETQYF.

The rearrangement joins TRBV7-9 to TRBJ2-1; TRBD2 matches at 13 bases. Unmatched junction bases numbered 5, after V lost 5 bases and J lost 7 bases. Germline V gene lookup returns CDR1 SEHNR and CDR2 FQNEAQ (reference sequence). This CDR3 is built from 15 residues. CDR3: CASSTQGLAGNEQFF. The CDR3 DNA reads TGTGCCAGCAGCACCCAGGGACTAGCGGGGAATGAGCAGTTCTTC.

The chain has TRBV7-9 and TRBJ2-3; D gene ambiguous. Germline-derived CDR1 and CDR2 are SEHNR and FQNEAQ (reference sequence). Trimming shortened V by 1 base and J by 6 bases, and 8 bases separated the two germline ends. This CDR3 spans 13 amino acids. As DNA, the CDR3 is TGTGCCAGCAGCTTAGTTTACGGGGATACGCAGTATTTT. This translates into CASSLVYGDTQYF.

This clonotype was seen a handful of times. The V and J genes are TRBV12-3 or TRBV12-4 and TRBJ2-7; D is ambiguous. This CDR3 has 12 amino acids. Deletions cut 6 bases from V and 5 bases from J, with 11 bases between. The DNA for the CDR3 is TGTGCCAGCAGCTCAAGAACCAACGAGCAGTACTTC. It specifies CASSSRTNEQYF.

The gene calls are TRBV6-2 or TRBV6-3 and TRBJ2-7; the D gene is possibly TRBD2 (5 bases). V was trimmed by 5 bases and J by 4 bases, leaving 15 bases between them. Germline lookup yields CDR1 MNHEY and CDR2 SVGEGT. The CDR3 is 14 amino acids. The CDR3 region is CASSPTGISYEQYF. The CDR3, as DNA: TGTGCCAGCAGTCCCACGGGGATCTCTTACGAGCAGTACTTC.

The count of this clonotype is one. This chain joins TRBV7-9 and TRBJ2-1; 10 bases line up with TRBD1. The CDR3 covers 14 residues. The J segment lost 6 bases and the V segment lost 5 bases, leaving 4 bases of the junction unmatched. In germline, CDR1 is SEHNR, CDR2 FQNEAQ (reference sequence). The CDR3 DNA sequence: TGTGCCAGCAGCGTGGGGACAGGGGTCAATGAGCAGTTCTTC. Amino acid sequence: CASSVGTGVNEQFF.

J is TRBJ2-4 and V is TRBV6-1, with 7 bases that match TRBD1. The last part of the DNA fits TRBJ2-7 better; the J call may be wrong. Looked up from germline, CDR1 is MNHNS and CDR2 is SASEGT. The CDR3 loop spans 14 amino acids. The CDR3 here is CASRPGQSPYEQYF. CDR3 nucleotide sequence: TGTGCCAGCAGACCGGGACAGAGTCCCTACGAGCAGTACTTC.